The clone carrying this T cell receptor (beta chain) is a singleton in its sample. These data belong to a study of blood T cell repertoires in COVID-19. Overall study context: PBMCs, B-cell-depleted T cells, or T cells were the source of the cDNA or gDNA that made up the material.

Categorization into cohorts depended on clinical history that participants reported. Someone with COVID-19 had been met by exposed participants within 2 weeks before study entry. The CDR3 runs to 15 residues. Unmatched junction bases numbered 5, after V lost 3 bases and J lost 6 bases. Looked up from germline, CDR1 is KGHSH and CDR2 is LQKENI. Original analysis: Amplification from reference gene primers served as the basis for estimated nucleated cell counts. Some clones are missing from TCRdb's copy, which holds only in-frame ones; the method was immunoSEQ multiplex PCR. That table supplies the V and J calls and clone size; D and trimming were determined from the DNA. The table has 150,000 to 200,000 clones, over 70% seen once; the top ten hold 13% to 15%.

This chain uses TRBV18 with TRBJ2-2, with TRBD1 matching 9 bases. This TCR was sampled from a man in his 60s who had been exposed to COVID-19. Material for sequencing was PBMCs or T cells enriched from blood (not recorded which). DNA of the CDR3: TGTGCCAGCTCACCCACAGGGGGCGTCGCCGGGGAGCTGTTTTTT. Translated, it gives CASSPTGGVAGELFF.